The source of this TCR beta chain is a study of OX40 agonist ivuxolimab in advanced cancers. Findings and limits, study-wide: The 0.1-3.0 mg/kg partial responders had among the lowest clonal expansion.

For this clone: Its antigen is unknown.

Here immunoSEQ multiplex PCR was the method, and the copy in TCRdb shows in-frame clones only, minus some. This sample carries approximately 100,000 clones, 90% of them seen once, and the ten largest clones take about 1.5%. J lost 3 bases, V lost 7 bases, and 10 bases had no gene match. Per germline, CDR1 SGHRS and CDR2 YFSETQ. This CDR3 region has 16 residues. This sequence joins TRBV5-1 and TRBJ2-3; 11 bases match TRBD2. Sequenced material: CD4+ or CD8+ T cells sorted from blood, taken in a trial of the OX40 agonist ivuxolimab. This TCR was recovered from an adult with an advanced solid tumor such as melanoma, head and neck, liver or kidney cancer. For the CDR3, the DNA is TGCGCCAGCTCCCCCCGGACTAGCGGGCTGACAGATACGCAGTATTTT. As protein: CASSPRTSGLTDTQYF.